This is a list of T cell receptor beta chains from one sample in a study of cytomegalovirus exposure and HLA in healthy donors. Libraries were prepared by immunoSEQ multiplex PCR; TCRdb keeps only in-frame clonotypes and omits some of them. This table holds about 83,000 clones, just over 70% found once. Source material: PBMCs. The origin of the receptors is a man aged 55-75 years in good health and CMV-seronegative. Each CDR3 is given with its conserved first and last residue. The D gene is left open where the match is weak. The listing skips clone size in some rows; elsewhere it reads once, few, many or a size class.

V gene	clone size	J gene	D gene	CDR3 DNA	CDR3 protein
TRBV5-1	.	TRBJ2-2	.	TGCGCCAGCAGCTTGGCCGGGATAGACGCGAACACCGGGGAGCTGTTTTTT	CASSLAGIDANTGELFF
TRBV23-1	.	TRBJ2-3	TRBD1	TGCGCCAGCAGTCAATCACGGCAGGGGGTGACAGATACGCAGTATTTT	CASSQSRQGVTDTQYF
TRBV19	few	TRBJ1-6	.	TGTGCCAGTAGGGGGGACTCGGGACCCAGCTCCTATAATTCACCCCTCCACTTT	CASRGDSGPSSYNSPLHF
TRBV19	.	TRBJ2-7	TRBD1	TGTGCCAGTAGTCCCGACAGGGATAGCTCCTACGAGCAGTACTTC	CASSPDRDSSYEQYF
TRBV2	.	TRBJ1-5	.	TGTGCCAGCAGTGAAGGGGGGCGCAGGGGAGTCAATCAGCCCCAGCATTTT	CASSEGGRRGVNQPQHF
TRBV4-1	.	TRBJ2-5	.	TGCGCCAGCAGCCCTGCGGCACGCAGCCAAGAGACCCAGTACTTC	CASSPAARSQETQYF
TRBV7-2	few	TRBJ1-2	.	TGTGCCAGCAGCTTAGCCCTAGCTAACTATGGCTACACCTTC	CASSLALANYGYTF
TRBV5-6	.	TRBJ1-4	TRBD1	TGTGCCAGCAGCTACCAGGGGGCTGGAGAAAAACTGTTTTTT	CASSYQGAGEKLFF
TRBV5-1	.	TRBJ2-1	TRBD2	TGCGCCAGCAGCTTGGAGGGACTAGCGGGGAGCTCCTACAATGAGCAGTTCTTC	CASSLEGLAGSSYNEQFF
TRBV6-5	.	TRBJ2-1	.	TGTGCCAGCAGAGATTCCCCGGGAGCCCGCAGCGAGCAGTTCTTC	CASRDSPGARSEQFF
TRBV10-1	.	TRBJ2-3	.	TGCGCCAGCAGGGGAGATGGAGATACGCAGTATTTT	CASRGDGDTQYF
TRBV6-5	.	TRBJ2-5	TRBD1	TGTGCCAGCAGCTCCCGGCAGGGGGAGACCCATTACTTC	CASSSRQGETHYF
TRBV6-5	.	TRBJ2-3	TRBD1	TGTGCCAGCACCTCGGGACAGGGGGCTCATACGCAGTATTTT	CASTSGQGAHTQYF
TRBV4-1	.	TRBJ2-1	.	TGCGCCAGCAGCCAAGGGCAGGGAACCTACAATGAGCAGTTCTTC	CASSQGQGTYNEQFF
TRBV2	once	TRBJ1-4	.	TGTGCCAGCAGTGAATCGAGACACGATGAAAAACTGTTTTTT	CASSESRHDEKLFF
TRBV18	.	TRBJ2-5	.	TGTGCCAGCTCACGAACAGGGATACAAGAGACCCAGTACTTC	CASSRTGIQETQYF
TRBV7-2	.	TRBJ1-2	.	TGTGCCAGCAGCCTCGGGTTTCGGGGGACCTTC	CASSLGFRGTF
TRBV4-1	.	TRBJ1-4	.	TGCGCCAGCAGCCAAGAAGGGGGTGGTAATGAAAAACTGTTTTTT	CASSQEGGGNEKLFF
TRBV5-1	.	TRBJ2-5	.	TGCGCCAGCAGCTTGGTACAGAGCCAAGAGACCCAGTACTTC	CASSLVQSQETQYF
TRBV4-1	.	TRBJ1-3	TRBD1	TGCGCCAGCAGCCAACAACAGGGGGCGGACGGAAACACCATATATTTT	CASSQQQGADGNTIYF
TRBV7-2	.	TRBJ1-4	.	TGTGCCAGCAGCTTAGGGGGGGGGCTCAATGAAAAACTGTTTTTT	CASSLGGGLNEKLFF
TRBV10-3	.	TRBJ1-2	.	TGTGCCATCAGTGAGAATGTGGTGCGTCCCTATGGCTACACCTTC	CAISENVVRPYGYTF
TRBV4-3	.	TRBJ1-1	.	TGCGCCAGCAGCCAAGATACGCGGGGGAACACTGAAGCTTTCTTT	CASSQDTRGNTEAFF
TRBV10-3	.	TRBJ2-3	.	TGTGCCATCAGTGACCGGGACACCAACACAGATACGCAGTATTTT	CAISDRDTNTDTQYF
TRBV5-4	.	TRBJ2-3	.	TGTGCCAGCAGCTTGGTCAGCCTGGGGCGGGGAGATACGCAGTATTTT	CASSLVSLGRGDTQYF
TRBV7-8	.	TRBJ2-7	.	TGTGCCAGCAGCTTAGCGGCCTGGCGGGACGAGCAGTACTTC	CASSLAAWRDEQYF
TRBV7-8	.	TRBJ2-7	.	TGTGCCAGCAGCGACTCCGAATCGCTCGTAATTTACGAGCAGTACTTC	CASSDSESLVIYEQYF